The source of this T cell receptor (beta chain) is a study of radiation and T cells in renal cell carcinoma. Overall study findings and caveats: In blood, top tumor clones expanded by 2 weeks, shrinking by 4.

Time point indicated: blood 4 weeks post-SBRT, at nephrectomy. This sample's treatment: 15 Gy SBRT to primary tumor, nephrectomy 4 weeks later. Clear cell pathology was present in this patient's renal cell carcinoma. CDR1 is MRHNA, CDR2 SNTAGT, per germline. The CDR3 covers 16 residues. V gave up 6 bases and J gave up 0 bases, with 17 bases separating them. Sequencing was performed with immunoSEQ multiplex PCR; in TCRdb, only in-frame clones are kept and a portion is missing. The data contain about 77,000 clones, over 65% of them seen just once; the ten biggest clones take up 2.4%. This clone was detected a few times. Its antigen remains unidentified.

Here the sequenced sample was blood, taken from a patient whose treatment included radiotherapy and nephrectomy. V and J are TRBV6-4 and TRBJ1-1; the D gene is possibly TRBD1 (5 bases). The receptor comes from a woman aged 55-70 years with renal cell carcinoma. CDR3: CASSPTPGIMNTEAFF. The CDR3 DNA sequence: TGTGCCAGCAGCCCTACCCCAGGGATAATGAACACTGAAGCTTTCTTT.